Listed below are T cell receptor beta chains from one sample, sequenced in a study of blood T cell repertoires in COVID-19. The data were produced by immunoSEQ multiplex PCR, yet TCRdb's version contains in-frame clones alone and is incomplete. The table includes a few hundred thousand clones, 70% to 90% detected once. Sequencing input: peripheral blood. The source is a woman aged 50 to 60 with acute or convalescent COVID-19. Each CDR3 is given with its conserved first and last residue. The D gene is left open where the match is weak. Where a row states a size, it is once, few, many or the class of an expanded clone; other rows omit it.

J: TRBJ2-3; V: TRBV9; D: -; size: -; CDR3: CASSVDAGAADTQYF; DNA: TGTGCCAGCAGCGTAGATGCGGGGGCTGCAGATACGCAGTATTTT
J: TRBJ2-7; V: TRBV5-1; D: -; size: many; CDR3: CASSLGGTYSYEQYF; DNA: TGCGCCAGCAGCTTGGGGGGGACATACTCCTACGAGCAGTACTTC
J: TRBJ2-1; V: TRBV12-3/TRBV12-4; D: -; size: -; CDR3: CASSLGAYNEQFF; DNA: TGTGCCAGCAGTTTGGGGGCTTATAATGAGCAGTTCTTC
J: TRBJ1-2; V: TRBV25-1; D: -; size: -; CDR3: CASSEQGYGYTF; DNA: TGTGCCAGCAGTGAACAGGGCTATGGCTACACCTTC
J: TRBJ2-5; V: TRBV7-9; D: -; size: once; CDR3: CASSLAGFPGSYF; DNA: TGTGCCAGCAGCTTAGCGGGATTTCCGGGGTCTTACTTC
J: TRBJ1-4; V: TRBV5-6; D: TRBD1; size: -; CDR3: CASSLVQGVGEKLFF; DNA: TGTGCCAGCAGCTTGGTACAGGGGGTGGGTGAAAAACTGTTTTTT
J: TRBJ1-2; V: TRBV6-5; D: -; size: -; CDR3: CASRGTKNVDGYTF; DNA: TGTGCCAGCAGAGGGACAAAGAATGTCGATGGCTACACCTTC
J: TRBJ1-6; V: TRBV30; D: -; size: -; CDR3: CAWGGGTVNNSPLHF; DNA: TGTGCCTGGGGGGGTGGAACAGTCAATAATTCACCCCTCCACTTT
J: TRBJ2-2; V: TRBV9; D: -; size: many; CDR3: CASSGHYRGGGTGELFF; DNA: TGTGCCAGCAGCGGCCACTACAGGGGGGGCGGAACCGGGGAGCTGTTTTTT
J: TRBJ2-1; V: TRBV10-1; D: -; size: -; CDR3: CASSESAGLLNNEQFF; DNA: TGCGCCAGCAGTGAGTCGGCGGGACTCCTAAACAATGAGCAGTTCTTC
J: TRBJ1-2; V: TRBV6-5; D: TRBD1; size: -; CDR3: CASSWGYRGSYGYTF; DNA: TGTGCCAGCAGTTGGGGGTACAGGGGGAGCTATGGCTACACCTTC
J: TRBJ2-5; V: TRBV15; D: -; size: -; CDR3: CATSRGDNPPAETQYF; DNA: TGTGCCACCAGCAGGGGAGATAACCCCCCCGCAGAGACCCAGTACTTC
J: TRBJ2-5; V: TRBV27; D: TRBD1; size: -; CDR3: CASSLPALQGPETQYF; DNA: TGTGCCAGCAGCCTACCAGCCCTACAGGGGCCAGAGACCCAGTACTTC
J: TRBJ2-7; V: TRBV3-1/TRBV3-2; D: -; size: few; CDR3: CASSPRAGLIYEQYF; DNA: TGTGCCAGCAGCCCGCGGGCGGGACTCATCTACGAGCAGTACTTC
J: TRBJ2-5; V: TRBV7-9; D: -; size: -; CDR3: CASASATGTQYF; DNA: TGTGCCAGCGCTAGCGCCACGGGGACCCAGTACTTC
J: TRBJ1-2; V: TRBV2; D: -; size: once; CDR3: CASSELGASDGYTF; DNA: TGTGCCAGCAGTGAGTTAGGGGCGAGTGATGGCTACACCTTC
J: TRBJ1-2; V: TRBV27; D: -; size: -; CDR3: CASSVQGNYGYTF; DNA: TGTGCCAGCAGTGTCCAGGGGAACTATGGCTACACCTTC
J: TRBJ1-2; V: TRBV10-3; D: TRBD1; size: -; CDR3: CAISESYRGIGYTF; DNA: TGTGCCATCAGTGAGTCGTACAGGGGGATTGGCTACACCTTC
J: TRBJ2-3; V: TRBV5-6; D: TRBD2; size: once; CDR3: CASSLASGGSDTQYF; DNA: TGTGCCAGCAGCTTGGCTAGCGGGGGTTCAGATACGCAGTATTTT
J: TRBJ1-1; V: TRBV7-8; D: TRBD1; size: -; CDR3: CASSVRTGGGTEAFF; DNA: TGTGCCAGCAGCGTCAGGACAGGGGGGGGCACTGAAGCTTTCTTT
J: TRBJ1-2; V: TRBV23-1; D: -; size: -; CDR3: CASSRTDYGYTF; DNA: TGCGCCAGCAGTCGGACAGACTATGGCTACACCTTC
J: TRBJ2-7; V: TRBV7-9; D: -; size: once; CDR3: CASSYGQSEEYF; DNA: TGTGCCAGCAGCTACGGACAGTCCGAGGAGTACTTC
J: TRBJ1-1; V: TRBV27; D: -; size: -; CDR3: CASSSELGPEAFF; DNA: TGTGCCAGCAGTTCAGAACTGGGCCCTGAAGCTTTCTTT
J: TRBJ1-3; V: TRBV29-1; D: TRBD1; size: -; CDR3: CSVAPDRAGNTIYF; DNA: TGCAGCGTTGCCCCAGACAGGGCTGGAAACACCATATATTTT
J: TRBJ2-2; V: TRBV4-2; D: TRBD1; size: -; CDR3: CASSQGQGASTGELFF; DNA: TGTGCCAGCAGCCAAGGTCAGGGGGCGAGCACCGGGGAGCTGTTTTTT
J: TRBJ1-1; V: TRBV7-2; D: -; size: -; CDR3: CASSLAQGGNTEAFF; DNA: TGTGCCAGCAGCTTAGCCCAGGGTGGGAACACTGAAGCTTTCTTT
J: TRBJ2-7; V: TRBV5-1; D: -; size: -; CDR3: CASRPGRGEQYF; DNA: TGCGCCAGCAGGCCCGGTCGGGGCGAGCAGTACTTC
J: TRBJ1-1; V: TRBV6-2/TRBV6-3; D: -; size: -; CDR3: CASSYSTGTEAFF; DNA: TGTGCCAGCAGTTACTCTACAGGGACTGAAGCTTTCTTT
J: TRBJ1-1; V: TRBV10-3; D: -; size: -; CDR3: CAISELANTEAFF; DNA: TGTGCCATCAGTGAGCTGGCAAACACTGAAGCTTTCTTT
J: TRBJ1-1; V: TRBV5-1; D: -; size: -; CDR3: CASSFSGTNTEAFF; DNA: TGCGCCAGCAGCTTTTCAGGAACGAACACTGAAGCTTTCTTT
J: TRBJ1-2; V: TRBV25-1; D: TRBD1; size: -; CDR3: CASSESLQGRDYGYTF; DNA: TGTGCCAGCAGTGAATCCCTACAGGGGCGCGACTATGGCTACACCTTC
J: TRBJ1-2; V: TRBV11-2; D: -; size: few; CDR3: CASSLDSGANYGYTF; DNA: TGTGCCAGCAGCTTAGATTCCGGAGCTAACTATGGCTACACCTTC
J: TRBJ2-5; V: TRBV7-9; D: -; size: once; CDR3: CASSFRETQYF; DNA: TGTGCCAGCAGCTTCAGGGAGACCCAGTACTTC
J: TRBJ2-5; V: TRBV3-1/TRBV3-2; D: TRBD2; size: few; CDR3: CASSSAGAQETQYF; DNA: TGTGCCAGCAGCTCCGCGGGAGCCCAAGAGACCCAGTACTTC
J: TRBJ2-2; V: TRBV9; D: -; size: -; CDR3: CASSVVAGNTGELFF; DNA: TGTGCCAGCAGCGTAGTGGCGGGGAACACCGGGGAGCTGTTTTTT
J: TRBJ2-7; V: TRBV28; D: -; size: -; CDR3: CASSRDFVYEQYF; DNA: TGTGCCAGCAGCAGGGACTTTGTCTACGAGCAGTACTTC
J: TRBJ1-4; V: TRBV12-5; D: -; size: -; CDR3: CASGSLTGGDEKLFF; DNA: TGTGCTAGTGGTTCCCTGACCGGGGGTGATGAAAAACTGTTTTTT
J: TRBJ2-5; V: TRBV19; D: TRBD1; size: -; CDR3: CASSIEPGQGIGTQYF; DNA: TGTGCCAGTAGTATAGAGCCGGGACAGGGTATTGGGACCCAGTACTTC
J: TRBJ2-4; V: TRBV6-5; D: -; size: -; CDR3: CASGEGVKNIQYF; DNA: TGTGCCAGCGGCGAGGGGGTCAAAAACATTCAGTACTTC